Shown below are 21 T cell receptor beta chains from a single sample sequenced in a study of cytomegalovirus exposure and HLA in healthy donors. Both 60 Vbeta primers and 13 Jbeta primers went into the PCR. The data were produced by immunoSEQ multiplex PCR, yet TCRdb's version contains in-frame clones alone and is incomplete. This repertoire comprises about 130,000 clones; its ten largest clones make up approximately 1.6%. The sequenced sample was PBMCs. These TCRs come from a man younger than 35 in good health and CMV-seronegative.

The gene calls are TRBV7-2 and TRBJ2-1; 11 nucleotides match TRBD2. This CDR3 is 16 amino acids long. Losses at the gene ends were 2 bases for V and 8 bases for J; bases not matched to a gene: 8. The germline V gene encodes CDR1 SGHTA and CDR2 FQGNSA. CDR3 in amino acids: CASSLSASGRFDEQFF. Here the CDR3 DNA reads TGTGCCAGCAGCTTAAGTGCTAGCGGGAGGTTTGATGAGCAGTTCTTC. Complete variable domain (other parts from reference TRBV7-2 and TRBJ2-1): GAGVSQSPSNKVTEKGKDVELRCDPISGHTALYWYRQSLGQGLEFLIYFQGNSAPDKSGLPSDRFSAERTGGSVSTLTIQRTQQEDSAVYLCASSLSASGRFDEQFFGPGTRLTVL.

The chain links TRBV5-6 to TRBJ1-1; D is uncertain. Germline lookup yields CDR1 SGHDT and CDR2 YYEEEE. This CDR3 contains 15 residues. V was shortened by 2 bases and J by 0 bases, with 11 bases between the two germline ends. CDR3 coding DNA: TGTGCCAGCAGCTTACGCAGGAATATGAACACTGAAGCTTTCTTT. This gives the protein CASSLRRNMNTEAFF.

This rearrangement joins TRBV5-4 to TRBJ2-1; perhaps TRBD2 as D (6 bases). V was trimmed by 3 bases and J by 7 bases, leaving 14 bases between them. Germline CDR1 is SGHNT and CDR2 is YYREEE (reference sequence). CDR3 length equals 14 residues. This CDR3 is CASSWSGPENEQFF. CDR3 nucleotides: TGTGCCAGCAGCTGGAGCGGGCCCGAAAATGAGCAGTTCTTC.

The genes are TRBV4-1 and TRBJ2-5; TRBD2 matches 10 bases. This CDR3 contains 16 residues. CDR1 and CDR2 from the germline V gene are MGHRA and YSYEKL. The J segment lost 4 bases and the V segment lost 1 base, leaving 6 bases of the junction unmatched. DNA of the CDR3: TGCGCCAGCAGCCAAGGGGTAGCGGGAGGTGGAGAGACCCAGTACTTC. Amino acids: CASSQGVAGGGETQYF.

The rearrangement links TRBV7-9 to TRBJ2-2; the match to TRBD2 covers 10 bases. The CDR3 contains 15 residues. Trimming at V came to 5 bases and at J to 11 bases, leaving 11 bases not matched to a gene. Germline-derived CDR1 and CDR2 are SEHNR and FQNEAQ (reference sequence). The CDR3 reads CASSPAASGSIELFF. The CDR3 DNA sequence: TGTGCCAGCAGCCCAGCCGCTAGCGGGAGTATCGAGCTGTTTTTT.

V and J are TRBV29-1 and TRBJ2-5, with TRBD1 matching over 10 bases. The CDR3 has 14 residues. The trim removed 7 bases at V and 5 bases at J, leaving 10 bases unmatched. From germline, CDR1 is SQVTM and CDR2 ANQGSEA. Here the CDR3 reads CSDRDRGAAETQYF. For the CDR3, the DNA is TGCAGCGACCGGGACAGGGGAGCGGCTGAGACCCAGTACTTC.

The chain carries TRBV29-1 and TRBJ2-1; D is undetermined. The CDR3 loop spans 10 amino acids. Germline lookup yields CDR1 SQVTM and CDR2 ANQGSEA. Trimming cost V 4 bases and J 5 bases, with 3 bases left between them. The CDR3 spells CSVGDNEQFF. DNA for the CDR3: TGCAGCGTTGGAGACAATGAGCAGTTCTTC.

The chain joins TRBV5-1 to TRBJ1-5, with 8 nucleotides matching TRBD1. After removal of 4 bases from V and 6 bases from J, the junction contained 12 bases not matched to a gene. The length of the CDR3 is 16 residues. CDR1 is SGHRS, CDR2 YFSETQ, per germline. The CDR3 sequence is CASSDRDRYFTQPQHF. CDR3 nucleotides: TGCGCCAGCAGCGATAGGGACAGGTATTTTACTCAGCCCCAGCATTTT.

The chain links TRBV7-7 to TRBJ2-3, with a tentative D call TRBD2 (5 bases). The CDR3 contains 15 residues. The V gene's germline CDR1 is SSHAT and CDR2 FNYEAQ (reference sequence). Trimming pared 1 base from V and 0 bases from J, leaving 8 bases between. CDR3 amino acids: CASSLGESSTDTQYF. CDR3 nucleotide sequence: TGTGCCAGCAGCTTAGGGGAGTCTAGCACAGATACGCAGTATTTT.

V gene TRBV10-3 combines with J gene TRBJ2-1; no definite D call. The CDR3 is 13 amino acids. From germline, CDR1 is ENHRY and CDR2 SYGVKD. V dropped 2 bases and J dropped 4 bases, with 6 bases sitting between them. CDR3 protein: CAISENFYNEQFF. CDR3 in DNA: TGTGCCATCAGTGAGAACTTTTACAATGAGCAGTTCTTC.

The CDR3 region is CASSPREYTGELFF. CDR3 DNA sequence: TGTGCCAGCTCACCAAGGGAGTACACCGGGGAGCTGTTTTTT. The chain is built from TRBV18 and TRBJ2-2; the D gene is possibly TRBD2 (5 bases). Germline CDR1 is KGHSH and CDR2 is LQKENI. V was trimmed by 2 bases and J by 3 bases, leaving 7 bases between them. The CDR3 is 14 residues long.

This chain links TRBV7-9 with TRBJ2-3; no clear D. Germline CDR1 is SEHNR and CDR2 is FQNEAQ (reference sequence). The CDR3 consists of 14 residues. With 4 bases removed from V and 2 bases from J, the gap between germline ends came to 10 bases. CDR3 coding DNA: TGTGCCAGCAGCTCGCCCCGCGCCACAGATACGCAGTATTTT. It translates to CASSSPRATDTQYF.

V gene TRBV21-1 combines with J gene TRBJ2-7; the table's D gene call, TRBD1, was not cross checked with the DNA. TRBV21-1 is classified as a pseudogene. This CDR3 has 13 amino acids. Here the CDR3 DNA reads TGTGCCAGCAGGAAACAGGCCTCCTACGAGCAGTACTTC. Its translation is CASRKQASYEQYF.

This chain links TRBV5-6 with TRBJ2-5; D is uncertain. The CDR3 contains 14 residues. V lost 0 bases to trimming and J lost 5 bases, with 11 bases between them. CDR1 is SGHDT, CDR2 YYEEEE, per germline. Written as DNA, the CDR3 is TGTGCCAGCAGCTTGGGTGACGGGTGGGAGACCCAGTACTTC. Its protein is CASSLGDGWETQYF. Full variable domain (missing parts from reference TRBV5-6 and TRBJ2-5): DAGVTQSPTHLIKTRGQQVTLRCSPKSGHDTVSWYQQALGQGPQFIFQYYEEEERQRGNFPDRFSGHQFPNYSSELNVNALLLGDSALYLCASSLGDGWETQYFGPGTRLLVL.

This sequence joins TRBV6-1 and TRBJ2-5; 9 nucleotides agree with TRBD1. The CDR3 spans 14 residues. CDR1 and CDR2 from the germline V gene are MNHNS and SASEGT. V gave up 6 bases and J gave up 5 bases; unmatched junction bases: 7. The CDR3 DNA sequence: TGTGCCAGCAGCGGACAGGGGACTCGGGAGACCCAGTACTTC. Its protein product is CASSGQGTRETQYF.

In regard to this clone: One junction end does not reproduce the germline sequence, and a read error may be involved. V gene TRBV6-6 combines with J gene TRBJ2-1; 7 nucleotides agree with TRBD1. Germline V gives CDR1 MNHNY, CDR2 SVGAGI (reference sequence). This CDR3 contains 12 residues. This CDR3 reads CASSYSDRACVF. Written as DNA, the CDR3 is TGTGCCAGCAGTTATTCAGACAGGGCATGCGTCTTC.

The chain uses TRBV10-2 and TRBJ1-1; the match to TRBD1 covers 8 bases. CDR1 and CDR2 from the germline V gene are WSHSY and SAAADI. Germline trimming cut 7 bases from V and 4 bases from J; bases unmatched to any gene: 5. The CDR3 runs to 13 residues. The CDR3 DNA is TGCGCCAGCACTAGAACAGGGGGCACTGAAGCTTTCTTT. As protein: CASTRTGGTEAFF.

The chain recombines TRBV27 with TRBJ2-7, with 9 bases aligning to TRBD1. Germline CDR1 reads MNHEY; CDR2 reads SMNVEV (reference sequence). V lost 5 bases to trimming and J lost 0 bases; unmatched junction nucleotides: 5. CDR3 length: 15 amino acids. The CDR3 nucleotides are TGTGCCAGCAGTCTGGACAGGGGTGCCTCCTACGAGCAGTACTTC. Its translation: CASSLDRGASYEQYF.

The chain carries TRBV6-1 and TRBJ1-2; D is ambiguous. Trimming shortened V by 1 base and J by 4 bases, and 7 bases separated the two germline ends. The CDR3 is 13 amino acids. The germline CDR1 and CDR2 sequences are MNHNS and SASEGT. CDR3 amino acids: CASSEGTGYGYTF. In nucleotides, the CDR3 is TGTGCCAGCAGTGAAGGGACTGGCTATGGCTACACCTTC.

The gene calls are TRBV18 and TRBJ2-2, with 9 bases lining up with TRBD2. Germline V gene data show CDR1 as KGHSH and CDR2 as LQKENI. The CDR3 covers 18 residues. Trimming cost V 6 bases and J 4 bases; bases outside gene matches: 15. In nucleotides, the CDR3 is TGTGCCAGCTCGCAAATCCGCGGGCGGGAGGGCCTCACCGGGGAGCTGTTTTTT. It is translated as CASSQIRGREGLTGELFF.

The CDR3 DNA is TGTGCCAGCAACCCGTCGGGCGGGGGCTTAGGGGCTGAAGCTTTCTTT. It codes for CASNPSGGGLGAEAFF. V gene TRBV5-4 combines with J gene TRBJ1-1; the D gene is possibly TRBD1 (6 bases). Per germline, CDR1 SGHNT and CDR2 YYREEE (reference sequence). Trimming removed 6 bases from V and 6 bases from J, with 24 bases in between. The CDR3 loop spans 16 amino acids.